This T cell receptor beta chain was profiled in a study of blood T cell repertoires in COVID-19. Sequenced by immunoSEQ multiplex PCR; TCRdb stores in-frame clones only, minus some. Here the sample spans about 300,000 clones, approximately 84% being singletons. This CDR3 contains 13 residues. Germline-derived CDR1 and CDR2 are SGHRS and YFSETQ. Trimming took 6 bases from V and 2 from J, leaving 11 bases between them. The sequence was collected from a young man who had recovered from COVID-19. Material: PBMCs or T cells enriched from blood (not recorded which). This chain connects TRBV5-1 to TRBJ1-2; D gene ambiguous. For the CDR3, the DNA is TGCGCCAGCAATGAGGGTCCGAACTATGGCTACACCTTC. It yields the protein CASNEGPNYGYTF.